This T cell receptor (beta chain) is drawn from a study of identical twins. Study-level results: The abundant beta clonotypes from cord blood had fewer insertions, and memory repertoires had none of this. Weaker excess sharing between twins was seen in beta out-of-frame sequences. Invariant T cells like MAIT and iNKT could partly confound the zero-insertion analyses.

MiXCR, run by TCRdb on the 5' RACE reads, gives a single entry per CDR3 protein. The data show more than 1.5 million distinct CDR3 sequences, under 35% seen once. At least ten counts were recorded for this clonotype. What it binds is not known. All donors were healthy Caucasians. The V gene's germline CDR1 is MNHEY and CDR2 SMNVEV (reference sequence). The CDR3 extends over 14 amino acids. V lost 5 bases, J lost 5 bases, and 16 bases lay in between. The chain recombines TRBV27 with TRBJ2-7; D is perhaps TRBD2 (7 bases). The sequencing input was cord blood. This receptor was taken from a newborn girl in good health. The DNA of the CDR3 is TGTGCCAGCAGTCCAGAGGGGGGGCTACACGAGCAGTACTTC. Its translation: CASSPEGGLHEQYF.